Listed below are T cell receptor beta chains from one sample, sequenced in a study of T cells after somatic rescue of genetic block. This table comes from immunoSEQ multiplex PCR, and its TCRdb copy is limited to in-frame clones, with some not included. Of 70,000 to 85,000 clones in the sample, around 90% were seen once. The sequenced sample was peripheral blood mononuclear cells (PBMCs). The origin of the receptors is a man in his thirties or forties. Both conserved end residues are part of each CDR3. The D gene is left open where the match is weak. Clone size, where shown, is once, few, many, or a class for clones that have expanded.

clone size,D gene,V gene,J gene,CDR3 DNA,CDR3 protein
NA,NA,TRBV29-1,TRBJ2-4,TGCAGCGTTGAAGATCCGAGGTACATTCAGTACTTC,CSVEDPRYIQYF
NA,NA,TRBV2,TRBJ1-3,TGTGCCAGCAGTGAGGAATGGTTGATTAGAAACACCATATATTTT,CASSEEWLIRNTIYF
NA,NA,TRBV6-5,TRBJ1-4,TGTGCCAGCAGTTACTCGTCCAGGACTAATGAAAAACTGTTTTTT,CASSYSSRTNEKLFF
NA,NA,TRBV6-5,TRBJ2-3,TGTGCCAGCAGTTACCATAGCGTATCCTCCACAGATACGCAGTATTTT,CASSYHSVSSTDTQYF
NA,TRBD2,TRBV4-1,TRBJ2-7,TGCGCCAGCAGCCAAGGAGGTAGCGGGGCCTACGAGCAGTACTTC,CASSQGGSGAYEQYF
NA,NA,TRBV25-1,TRBJ2-1,TGTGCCAGCTCCGGGTGGGGCTACAATGAGCAGTTCTTC,CASSGWGYNEQFF
NA,NA,TRBV19,TRBJ1-2,TGTGCCAGTAGGTCTGTGGGAGATAACTATGGCTACACCTTC,CASRSVGDNYGYTF
NA,NA,TRBV15,TRBJ2-7,TGTGCCACCAGCGCCCGGGACTTCGCCTACGAGCAGTACTTC,CATSARDFAYEQYF
NA,TRBD2,TRBV5-4,TRBJ2-5,TGTGCCAGCAGCTCGGGGGGGGAGATCCAGTACTTC,CASSSGGEIQYF
NA,TRBD1,TRBV9,TRBJ1-4,TGTGCCAGCAGCCCCAGGGGGCAGGTGGATGAAAAACTGTTTTTT,CASSPRGQVDEKLFF
NA,TRBD1,TRBV14,TRBJ1-3,TGTGCCAGCAGCTCCCTGGACAGGGCTGGAAACACCATATATTTT,CASSSLDRAGNTIYF
NA,TRBD1,TRBV6-1,TRBJ1-1,TGTGCCAGCAGTACAGGGGGTGGCACTGAAGCTTTCTTT,CASSTGGGTEAFF
NA,TRBD2,TRBV6-1,TRBJ2-7,TGTGCCAGCAGTGGACTAGCGAGCGAGCAGTACTTC,CASSGLASEQYF
NA,TRBD2,TRBV2,TRBJ2-5,TGTGCCAGCAGTCAAGGTCGAGCGGGGGGGAATAAAGAGACCCAGTACTTC,CASSQGRAGGNKETQYF
NA,NA,TRBV7-9,TRBJ1-1,TGTGCCAGCAGCTTAGTTGGGCAGGCCACTGAAGCTTTCTTT,CASSLVGQATEAFF
once,TRBD1,TRBV7-9,TRBJ1-4,TGTGCCAGCAGCTCAGGACAGGGAGCAACTAATGAAAAACTGTTTTTT,CASSSGQGATNEKLFF
NA,NA,TRBV7-6,TRBJ1-6,TGTGCCAGCAGCGCCGATAATTCACCCCTCCACTTT,CASSADNSPLHF
few,NA,TRBV27,TRBJ1-5,TGTGCCAGCAGTTTAAGAGGGCTTAGCAATCAGCCCCAGCATTTT,CASSLRGLSNQPQHF
NA,NA,TRBV29-1,TRBJ2-1,TGCAGCGTTCCAGGGGGGTACCAAAGCTCCTACAATGAGCAGTTCTTC,CSVPGGYQSSYNEQFF
NA,TRBD1,TRBV2,TRBJ1-3,TGTGCCAGCAGTGAAGCCTTTTCGGACAGGGGTTGGAACACCATATATTTT,CASSEAFSDRGWNTIYF
NA,NA,TRBV10-1,TRBJ2-3,TGCGCCAGCAGTGCTGCGGATACGCAGTATTTT,CASSAADTQYF
NA,NA,TRBV25-1,TRBJ2-7,TGTGCCAGCAGTGAATATATGCAGGGGCCCGACTACGAGCAGTACTTC,CASSEYMQGPDYEQYF
NA,TRBD1,TRBV19,TRBJ2-4,TGTGCCAGTAGTACTGGACAGGGGGGACAGTACTTC,CASSTGQGGQYF
few,NA,TRBV4-2,TRBJ1-4,TGTGCCAGCAGCCAAGGGACGGCTGCAACTAATGAAAAACTGTTTTTT,CASSQGTAATNEKLFF
once,TRBD1,TRBV6-5,TRBJ1-1,TGTGCCAGCAGTTACACGGGACAGGGGAATGAAGCTTTCTTT,CASSYTGQGNEAFF
NA,NA,TRBV18,TRBJ1-6,TGTGCCAGCTCACCATCGTTGCAGGGAGGCAATTCACCCCTCCACTTT,CASSPSLQGGNSPLHF
NA,NA,TRBV5-4,TRBJ2-2,TGTGCCAGCAGCTTCCGGGACGCCAACACCGGGGAGCTGTTTTTT,CASSFRDANTGELFF
NA,NA,TRBV9,TRBJ2-7,TGTGCCAGCAGCCCCAGCTCCGGGCGAGCGGGCTACGAGCAGTACTTC,CASSPSSGRAGYEQYF